The 8 T cell receptor beta chains presented below share a single source sample, sequenced in a study of blood T cells in healthy people across ages. For the second PCR, which ran for roughly 7 to 11 cycles, a sample-barcoded 5' primer and a J-beta primer mix were used. TCRdb passed the 5' RACE reads through MiXCR, listing each CDR3 protein once. The sample carries about 1.8 million distinct CDR3 sequences, about 50% recorded once. Sequencing was performed on blood. The receptors shown here come from a woman in her forties in good health.

This clonotype was observed a few times. The V call is TRBV7-2, the J call TRBJ2-5; D is unclear. This CDR3 spans 15 amino acids. Germline CDR1 is SGHTA and CDR2 is FQGNSA. With 1 base removed from V and 5 bases from J, the gap between germline ends came to 14 bases. CDR3 sequence: CASSLVWVPRETQYF. Here the CDR3 DNA reads TGTGCCAGCAGCTTAGTGTGGGTCCCCCGGGAGACCCAGTACTTC.

This rearrangement joins TRBV6-5 to TRBJ2-5, with 12 bases fitting TRBD2. Germline CDR1 is MNHEY and CDR2 is SVGAGI. The V gene end was trimmed by 5 bases and the J gene end by 5 bases; junction bases not matched to a gene: 6. This CDR3 region has 15 residues. For the CDR3, the DNA is TGTGCCAGCAGTCCCCTGACTAGCGGGGGTGAGACCCAGTACTTC. Residues: CASSPLTSGGETQYF.

This clonotype was seen more than once but under ten times. At one of its ends the junction is not consistent with the germline gene, which may arise from a read error. The genes are TRBV5-1 and TRBJ2-1; a possible D gene is TRBD2 (6 bases). The CDR3 is 17 amino acids. CDR1 is SGHRS, CDR2 YFSETQ, per germline. Here the CDR3 reads CASSRGLAGSSYNEQFF. The DNA of the CDR3 is TGTGCCAGCAGCCGGGGGTTGGCCGGGAGCTCCTACAATGAGCAGTTCTTC.

The DNA of the CDR3 is TGCAGCGTTGAAGCGCCCGGCCGGGCAGATACGCAGTATTTT. It is translated as CSVEAPGRADTQYF. The genes are TRBV29-1 and TRBJ2-3; D not certain. The germline V and J ends were trimmed by 1 base and 4 bases, with 12 bases remaining between them. Germline CDR1 SQVTM, CDR2 ANQGSEA. The CDR3 contains 14 residues.

V usage is TRBV27 and J usage is TRBJ2-1; TRBD1 matches 7 bases. Germline CDR1 is MNHEY and CDR2 is SMNVEV (reference sequence). This CDR3 spans 16 amino acids. With 5 bases clipped from V and 0 bases from J, the junction kept 7 bases outside the gene matches. The CDR3 sequence: CASSPLGQSSYNEQFF. The CDR3 region has the DNA TGTGCCAGCAGTCCGCTGGGACAGAGCTCCTACAATGAGCAGTTCTTC.

The chain links TRBV7-9 to TRBJ1-2, with D uncertain. Trimming stripped 2 bases from V and 4 bases from J, with 14 bases between. This CDR3 has 15 amino acids. The germline gives CDR1 SEHNR, CDR2 FQNEAQ (reference sequence). The CDR3 coding sequence is TGTGCCAGCAGCTTACTACAAGGCAGAACCTATGGCTACACCTTC. Encoded protein: CASSLLQGRTYGYTF. Full variable domain (rest looked up from reference TRBV7-9 and TRBJ1-2): DTGVSQNPRHKITKRGQNVTFRCDPISEHNRLYWYRQTLGQGPEFLTYFQNEAQLEKSRLLSDRFSAERPKGSFSTLEIQRTEQGDSAMYLCASSLLQGRTYGYTFGSGTRLTVV.

This clonotype is a singleton in its sample. A read error may be the cause here, since a much bigger clone is one base away. The chain couples TRBV7-9 to TRBJ2-1, with 8 bases aligning to TRBD1. The CDR3 has 15 amino acids. The trim removed 7 bases at V and 0 bases at J, leaving 5 bases unmatched. Germline loops: CDR1 SEHNR, CDR2 FQNEAQ (reference sequence). The CDR3 sequence is CASIADRGSYNEQFF. The CDR3 coding sequence is TGTGCCAGCATCGCCGACAGGGGCTCCTACAATGAGCAGTTCTTC.

This chain uses TRBV12-3 or TRBV12-4 with TRBJ2-7, with TRBD1 identical over 7 bases. CDR3 length: 14 amino acids. The trim removed 3 bases at V and 5 bases at J, leaving 7 bases unmatched. The CDR3 here is CASSLTTGADEQYF. CDR3 bases: TGTGCCAGCAGTTTGACTACAGGGGCCGACGAGCAGTACTTC.